Described below is a single T cell receptor beta chain sequence and its context. CDR3 length: 11 amino acids. Germline CDR1 SNHLY, CDR2 FYNNEI. Trimming removed 3 bases at V and 2 bases at J, with 2 bases between. Each CDR3 protein is one row after TCRdb ran MiXCR on the 5' RACE reads. The sample yields about 82,000 distinct CDR3 sequences, around 12% seen once. The data derive from a study of spatial heterogeneity in lung cancer. Time point: sample taken at primary tumor resection. No cell sorting; template was whole RNA from tumor, lung tissue or PBMC. This sequence joins TRBV2 and TRBJ2-7; no reliable D call. This sample comprised PBMCs, obtained at surgery. The sequence was collected from a male donor with early-stage non-small cell lung cancer. The CDR3 sequence is CASSDPYEQYF. The DNA for the CDR3 is TGTGCCAGCAGTGACCCCTACGAGCAGTACTTC.